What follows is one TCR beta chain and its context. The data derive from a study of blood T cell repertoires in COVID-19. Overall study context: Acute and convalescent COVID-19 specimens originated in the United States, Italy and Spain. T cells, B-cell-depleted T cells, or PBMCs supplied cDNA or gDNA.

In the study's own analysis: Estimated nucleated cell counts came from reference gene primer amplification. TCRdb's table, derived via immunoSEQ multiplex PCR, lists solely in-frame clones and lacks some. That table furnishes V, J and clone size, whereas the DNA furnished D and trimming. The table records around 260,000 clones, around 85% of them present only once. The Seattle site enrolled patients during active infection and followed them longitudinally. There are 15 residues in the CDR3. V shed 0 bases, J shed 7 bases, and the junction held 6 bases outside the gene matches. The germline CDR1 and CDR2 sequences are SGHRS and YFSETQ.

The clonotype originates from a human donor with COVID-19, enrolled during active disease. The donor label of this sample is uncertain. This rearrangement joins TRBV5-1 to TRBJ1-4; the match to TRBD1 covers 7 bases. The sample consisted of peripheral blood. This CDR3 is CASSLEGGEGEKLFF. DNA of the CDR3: TGCGCCAGCAGCTTGGAAGGGGGCGAAGGTGAAAAACTGTTTTTT.